This paragraph reports one TCR beta chain. What it binds is not known. The V and J ends lost 5 bases and 6 bases, in that order; junction bases with no gene match: 1. The CDR3 covers 12 residues. Per the germline V gene, CDR1 is DFQATT and CDR2 is SNEGSKA (reference sequence). This specimen belongs to a study of human T cells and chemical hapten exposure. Whole-study results and caveats: Compared to controls, expanded TCRs made significantly more large clusters of similar CDR3s.

Individual cDNA molecules (in the library) carried attached unique molecular identifiers. Original analysis: Sample TCR counts, which ranged from roughly 20,000 to 690,600, had a median of roughly 100,000. TCRdb passed the RACE reads through MiXCR, listing each CDR3 protein once. It is TCRdb's table, rather than the study itself, that gives the V and J calls and clone size. The sample records almost 40,000 distinct CDR3 sequences, about 7.6% being singletons. This sample's time point: pre-sensitization, week 0. Stated treatment: therapeutic diphenylcyclopropenone sensitization with weekly scalp DPC. Donors, patients with alopecia ranging from 18 to 70 years old and judged suitable for DPC, provided samples.

The material was whole blood, obtained in connection with sensitization to the hapten diphenylcyclopropenone (DPC). The chain uses TRBV20-1 and TRBJ2-2; 9 nucleotides match TRBD1. The source is a woman between 45 and 60 years old with alopecia areata. Some clones in this sample may be carry-over from other donors' samples. This CDR3 reads CSARQGAGELFF. CDR3 bases: TGCAGTGCTCGACAGGGGGCCGGGGAGCTGTTTTTT.